This T cell receptor (beta chain) was identified in a study of shared clonotypes between healthy human individuals (TCRdb year 2020). As for the study more broadly: A couple of women and a few men aged 18 to 49 years were included in the cohort. Libraries were prepared and TCR repertoires were sequenced by different laboratories using diverse techniques, in order to increase sequencing depth and limit assay-specific biases. For each donor, CD4 naive and CD4 memory were each run on three plates, CD8 naive on two plates, and CD8 memory on one plate. Between about 0.85 and 8.9 billion PBMCs per donor were obtained by leukapheresis. The study deeply sequenced blood TCR repertoires of about 5 healthy adults to estimate repertoire size and the extent of clonotype sharing between individuals.

Points the paper makes about the study in general: Naive subsets generally had larger estimated clonotype richness than memory subsets. Only blood was sampled, and tissue TCR repertoires likely differ from those in blood. Sharing across several donors was observed for 5% to 6.5% of naive CD4, over 3% of naive CD8, 2% to 2.5% of memory CD4, and over 0.3% of memory CD8 clonotypes. Rarefaction of sorted-subset datasets indicated incomplete sequencing despite the large sequencing depth. Pairwise subsampling indicated that sequencing depth was expected to affect the degree of clonotype sharing among donors. Compared with non-shared clonotypes, clonotypes shared by all four sorted-subset donors had higher generation probabilities. Because the study included only a small number of donors, the genetic and exposure-history diversity represented was limited.

For the CD8 naive samples, CD45RO-negative cells were positively selected for CCR7, yielding a CD45RA+CCR7+ population from which TemRA cells were excluded. Donors were healthy HIV-negative adults with no recently reported acute infections or vaccinations. Only Caucasian adults living in Nashville, Tennessee, USA were represented among the donors. Blood was collected by leukapheresis, and PBMCs were isolated by Ficoll-Histopaque density gradient centrifugation and then cryopreserved in liquid nitrogen vapor phase. Analytical flow cytometry was used to check the purity and quantity of each magnetically sorted T cell population. Genomic DNA was isolated from each sorted fraction and quantified by UV absorbance on a Nanodrop 2000c. TCR CDR3 regions were amplified from genomic DNA by multiplex PCR using the deep immunoSEQ assay. Genomic DNA extracted from each cell subset was distributed evenly over all wells of several immunoSEQ 96-well plates, and each plate served as one replicate. Each replicate PCR for sorted subsets received roughly 0.2 ug genomic DNA, equal to roughly 33,000 T cell genomes. Purified libraries were measured with a Qubit 3.0 fluorometer, size-checked on a Bioanalyzer 2100, and measured again with the KAPA Library Quantification kit. Each immunoSEQ 96-well plate was sequenced on its own single-read 150-cycle Illumina NextSeq 550 flow cell. Per the source publication's procedure: Because the immunoSEQ output held only junctional sequences and lacked quality scores, the filtering could not match the filtering applied to full-length reads. Sequences were annotated with PyIR, a Python wrapper for IgBLAST v1.9, using IMGT germline references to assign V/J genes and CDR3. Reads were removed for weak V/J assignments (E-value above 1e-6), missing CDR3, stop codons, out-of-frame junctions, or ambiguous translated residues. V3J clonotypes were defined as sequences sharing the same inferred V gene, J gene, and CDR3 amino acid sequence. Percentage overlap between repertoires was computed as shared unique clonotypes divided by the size of the smaller repertoire. Three approaches were used to assess repertoire richness: RTK rarefaction, the Chao1 estimator, and Recon v2.1 estimates of unobserved clonotypes. Generation probabilities for all TCRbeta clonotypes obtained by the gDNA method from a handful of donors were computed using OLGA. TCRdb re-hosts the immuneACCESS table, in-frame sequences only. Its copies lack some clones; in the studies checked, an unresolved V gene accounts for under half of them, and the cause for the rest is not known. That table is the source of V, J and clone size, and D and trimming were worked out from the DNA. The sample yields roughly 590,000 clones; roughly 95% were counted once. 0.085% to 0.11% of the sample rests with the top ten.

Only one count was recorded for this clone. The antigen it recognizes is unknown. The input lacks base qualities; no much larger clone sits a single base away. Relative to germline, V is 1 base shorter and J is 4 bases shorter, with 11 bases between their ends. Including the terminal cysteine and phenylalanine, the CDR3 comprises 15 residues. Just the 45-base CDR3 DNA is kept, in frame starting at base 1. Via the germline V gene (reference sequence), CDR1 is LNHDA and CDR2 SQIVND. The sequence links TRBV19 to TRBJ1-5; the D gene is perhaps TRBD1, on 6 matching bases. Sample: naive CD8+ T cells sorted from blood. This specimen's cell subset or site label, interpreted: CD45RA+CCR7+. The sequence came from a woman aged 30 to 39 in good health. The CDR3 loop reads CASSIVPGENQPQHF. The bases read TGTGCCAGTAGTATAGTCCCAGGGGAAAATCAGCCCCAGCATTTT.